These T cell receptor beta chains were read from a single sample in a study of blood T cell repertoires in COVID-19. Here immunoSEQ multiplex PCR was the method, and the copy in TCRdb shows in-frame clones only, minus some. The sample has over 45,000 clones, approximately 80% seen once. The sequenced sample consisted of peripheral blood. These receptors were collected from a man aged 70 or older with acute or convalescent COVID-19. The CDR3 runs from the conserved cysteine through the conserved F or W. Fields, in order: J gene, D gene, V gene, clone size, CDR3 length, CDR3 protein, CDR3 DNA. A D gene is named only where the DNA matches it firmly. The size field is filled for only some rows; it gives once, few, many or a size class.

TRBJ1-4 TRBD1 TRBV5-1 NA 16 CASSQLGQGMNEKLFF TGCGCCAGCAGCCAGCTCGGACAGGGAATGAATGAAAAACTGTTTTTT
TRBJ2-3 TRBD2 TRBV5-1 NA 19 CASSPRGPTSGSVADTQYF TGCGCCAGCAGCCCCCGGGGACCCACTAGCGGGAGTGTGGCAGATACGCAGTATTTT
TRBJ2-1 TRBD1 TRBV27 NA 18 CASIKLWEGQGSYNEQFF TGTGCCAGCATCAAATTGTGGGAGGGACAGGGAAGCTACAATGAGCAGTTCTTC
TRBJ2-1 TRBD2 TRBV24-1 NA 15 CATSGRERDYNEQFF TGTGCCACCAGCGGGAGGGAGAGGGACTACAATGAGCAGTTCTTC
TRBJ1-2 TRBD1 TRBV6-2/TRBV6-3 NA 13 CASSPPGGYGYTF TGTGCCAGCAGCCCCCCAGGGGGCTATGGCTACACCTTC
TRBJ1-2 TRBD1 TRBV9 once 15 CASSVESGGYPGYTF TGTGCCAGCAGCGTAGAGTCAGGGGGCTACCCTGGCTACACCTTC
TRBJ1-4 TRBD1 TRBV7-2 NA 15 CASSWYRGPNEKLFF TGTGCCAGCAGCTGGTACAGGGGCCCTAATGAAAAACTGTTTTTT
TRBJ2-1 TRBD2 TRBV5-6 NA 17 CASSLVVGTSGDNEQFF TGTGCCAGCAGCTTGGTAGTCGGGACTAGCGGGGACAATGAGCAGTTCTTC
TRBJ2-5 TRBD2 TRBV19 NA 18 CASSIVLAGGRIQETQYF TGTGCCAGTAGTATAGTTCTAGCGGGGGGCCGAATACAAGAGACCCAGTACTTC
TRBJ1-1 NA TRBV15 NA 18 CATSSLARQGIFNTEAFF TGTGCCACCAGCAGTCTGGCCAGGCAGGGGATATTTAACACTGAAGCTTTCTTT
TRBJ2-3 NA TRBV25-1 NA 15 CASSEFGGRGDTQYF TGTGCCAGCAGTGAATTCGGGGGGCGAGGTGATACGCAGTATTTT
TRBJ1-2 NA TRBV28 NA 12 CASNEDRYGYTF TGTGCCAGCAATGAGGATCGCTATGGCTACACCTTC
TRBJ2-1 TRBD1 TRBV7-2 NA 16 CASSLFWDRVGSEQFF TGTGCCAGCAGCTTATTCTGGGACAGGGTTGGAAGTGAGCAGTTCTTC
TRBJ2-7 NA TRBV11-2 NA 14 CASSLVPGTYEQYF TGTGCCAGCAGCTTAGTACCAGGTACCTACGAGCAGTACTTC
TRBJ2-5 TRBD2 TRBV20-1 NA 15 CSASSSGRAGETQYF TGCAGTGCTAGTTCTAGCGGGAGGGCCGGAGAGACCCAGTACTTC
TRBJ1-5 TRBD1 TRBV5-5 NA 16 CASSLLPGTGDQPQHF TGTGCCAGCAGCTTACTCCCGGGGACAGGGGACCAGCCCCAGCATTTT
TRBJ1-3 NA TRBV7-9 once 15 CASSPRGPTGNTIYF TGTGCCAGCAGCCCCCGAGGGCCTACGGGAAACACCATATATTTT
TRBJ1-4 TRBD1 TRBV3-1/TRBV3-2 NA 15 CASSHFRQGHEKLFF TGTGCCAGCAGCCACTTTAGACAGGGACACGAAAAACTGTTTTTT
TRBJ1-2 NA TRBV6-5 NA 11 CASSLNYGYTF TGTGCCAGCAGCCTAAACTATGGCTACACCTTC
TRBJ1-3 NA TRBV5-1 once 14 CASSLGGPGNTIYF TGCGCCAGCAGCTTGGGGGGGCCTGGAAACACCATATATTTT
TRBJ1-1 NA TRBV19 NA 16 CASSPLQGSMNTEAFF TGTGCCAGTAGCCCCCTCCAGGGATCGATGAACACTGAAGCTTTCTTT
TRBJ1-5 NA TRBV5-6 NA 14 CASSLGGGNQPQHF TGTGCCAGCAGCTTGGGGGGAGGGAATCAGCCCCAGCATTTT
TRBJ2-5 NA TRBV7-9 NA 12 CASSFGGETQYF TGTGCCAGCAGCTTTGGCGGGGAGACCCAGTACTTC
TRBJ1-3 NA TRBV30 NA 13 CAWDSSSGNTIYF TGTGCCTGGGACAGCTCCTCTGGAAACACCATATATTTT
TRBJ1-1 TRBD1 TRBV7-2 NA 14 CASSSQGAVTEAFF TGTGCCAGCAGCTCACAGGGGGCGGTCACTGAAGCTTTCTTT
TRBJ1-1 TRBD1 TRBV27 once 14 CASSYRGENTEAFF TGTGCCAGCAGTTACAGGGGGGAAAACACTGAAGCTTTCTTT
TRBJ1-3 NA TRBV5-8 few 15 CASSSSTGAGNTIYF TGTGCCAGCAGCTCCTCTACGGGGGCTGGAAACACCATATATTTT
TRBJ1-6 NA TRBV5-4 NA 16 CASSLAGGGHNSPLHF TGTGCCAGCAGCTTGGCGGGAGGAGGTCATAATTCACCCCTCCACTTT